This T cell receptor (beta chain) is drawn from a study of T cells after yellow fever vaccination. Notes on this clonotype: The target antigen is unknown.

The CDR3 spans 14 residues. V was clipped by 5 bases and J by 3 bases; unmatched bases: 6. TCRdb itself ran the 5' RACE reads through MiXCR, one entry per CDR3 protein. Here the sample spans some 600,000 distinct CDR3 sequences, less than 20% being singletons. Study observations and caveats: Reappearance after the booster was observed for most primary-vaccination clones (about 97% CD4, over 70% CD8).

The chain carries TRBV12-3 or TRBV12-4 and TRBJ2-7, with 8 nucleotides matching TRBD1. Material: PBMCs, obtained about 5 days after the first yellow fever vaccination. The origin of this receptor is a man aged 18 to 30 who received the YFV17D yellow fever vaccine. CDR3 DNA: TGTGCCAGCAGTCCGTCGGGACAGGTCTACGAGCAGTACTTC. Translation: CASSPSGQVYEQYF.